The sequence of this T cell receptor beta chain was determined in a study of cytomegalovirus exposure and HLA in healthy donors. Study-level findings and limits: In a later analysis, a missense DCLRE1C variant was linked to TCR beta V- and J-gene trimming. Researchers counted around 180 TCR beta chains as cytomegalovirus-associated.

In the PCR, 60 Vbeta and 13 Jbeta primers were used. Repertoires were generated with immunoSEQ multiplex PCR, while TCRdb's copy carries only in-frame clones and drops some. This sample carries approximately 85,000 clones, 75% to 85% of them seen once, and the ten largest clones take 32%. Deletions cut 1 base from V and 0 bases from J, with 11 bases between. This CDR3 contains 16 residues. Germline V gives CDR1 MGHRA, CDR2 YSYEKL. Of note for this clone: The target antigen is unknown.

The clonotype originates from a man aged 45 to 65 in good health and CMV-seropositive. The source material was PBMCs. V is TRBV4-1 and J is TRBJ2-3; a possible D gene is TRBD2 (5 bases). The CDR3 DNA follows: TGCGCCAGCAGCCAAGTACTATCGGGAAGCACAGATACGCAGTATTTT. This gives the protein CASSQVLSGSTDTQYF.